One sample yielded the 17 T cell receptor beta chains listed below, sequenced in a study of glioma-infiltrating T cells. The iRepertoire nested amplicon-rescue multiplex PCR amplified TCR alpha and beta CDR3s from RNA. TCRdb processed the multiplex PCR reads anew with MiXCR; each CDR3 protein has one entry. This sample has around 100,000 distinct CDR3 sequences, with roughly 30% found just once. Sequenced: glioma tissue, nonneoplastic brain tissue, or PBMCs (not recorded which). Every receptor here comes from a human donor with low-grade glioma or glioblastoma, undergoing nonglioma brain surgery, or in good health (not recorded which).

The chain has TRBV7-3 and TRBJ1-3, with D unclear. Germline V gives CDR1 SGHTA, CDR2 FQGTGA. CDR3 length: 13 amino acids. V was clipped by 2 bases and J by 8 bases, with 10 bases between them. This CDR3 reads CASSLSSGDTIYF. The CDR3 bases are TGTGCCAGCAGCTTATCCTCCGGAGACACCATATATTTT.

This clonotype was found a few times. The genes are TRBV7-9 and TRBJ1-3; weak D call: TRBD1 (5 bases). There are 14 residues in the CDR3. Trimming took 5 bases from V and 7 from J, leaving 15 bases between them. The germline CDR1 and CDR2 sequences are SEHNR and FQNEAQ (reference sequence). The CDR3 nucleotides are TGTGCCAGCAGCCAGGGTTTTCAGAGTAACACCATATATTTT. Encoded protein: CASSQGFQSNTIYF.

This clonotype was counted only a few times. The CDR3 coding sequence is TGCGCCAGCACCACCTTACCAGGACCGAACACTGAAGCTTTCTTT. It encodes CASTTLPGPNTEAFF. The chain links TRBV5-1 to TRBJ1-1, with D unresolved. V lost 6 bases to trimming and J lost 1 base, with 16 bases between them. The germline CDR1 and CDR2 sequences are SGHRS and YFSETQ. This CDR3 contains 15 residues.

This clonotype was found a few times. An end of the junction differs from the germline gene, which may be a read error. The chain joins TRBV6-1 to TRBJ1-6, with D tentatively TRBD1 (5 bases). Germline V CDR1 and CDR2: MNHNS, SASEGT. This CDR3 contains 12 residues. CDR3 nucleotide sequence: TGTGCCAGCAGCCTGCAGGGTTCACCCCCCCACTTT. This translates into CASSLQGSPPHF.

The table lists this clonotype with many counts. The J gene is TRBJ2-3, the V gene TRBV7-9; the match to TRBD2 covers 8 bases. This CDR3 has 15 residues. The V gene's germline CDR1 is SEHNR and CDR2 FQNEAQ (reference sequence). Trimming removed 4 bases from V and 0 bases from J; junction bases left unmatched: 3. The DNA of the CDR3 is TGTGCCAGCAGCTCCGGGACTAGTAGCACAGATACGCAGTATTTT. It codes for CASSSGTSSTDTQYF. Full variable domain (outside the CDR3, taken from reference TRBV7-9 and TRBJ2-3): DTGVSQNPRHKITKRGQNVTFRCDPISEHNRLYWYRQTLGQGPEFLTYFQNEAQLEKSRLLSDRFSAERPKGSFSTLEIQRTEQGDSAMYLCASSSGTSSTDTQYFGPGTRLTVL.

This clonotype showed up just once. A much larger clone differs by one base, so this may be a read error. No conserved phenylalanine or tryptophan ends this CDR3, so it is likely a read error. V and J are TRBV7-2 and TRBJ1-2; D might be TRBD1 (6 bases). CDR1 and CDR2 from the germline V gene are SGHTA and FQGNSA. Trimming removed 6 bases from V and 4 bases from J, with 9 bases in between. The CDR3 has 12 residues. CDR3 amino acids: CASRQGVYGYTL. The CDR3 DNA sequence: TGTGCCAGCAGACAGGGAGTCTATGGCTACACCCTC.

This clonotype was seen more than once but under ten times. The chain combines TRBV2 with TRBJ2-7, with D possibly TRBD2 on 7 matching bases. The V end lost 5 bases, the J end lost 3 bases, and 14 bases lay between the germline ends. Germline CDR1 reads SNHLY; CDR2 reads FYNNEI. This CDR3 is built from 14 residues. CDR3 in amino acids: CASSWGGGYYEQYF. For the CDR3, the DNA is TGTGCCAGCAGTTGGGGCGGGGGCTACTACGAGCAGTACTTC.

This clonotype was counted ten times or more. At one of its ends the junction is not consistent with the germline gene, which may arise from a read error. CDR3 loop: CASSESGDSSQPQHF. The DNA of the CDR3 is TGTGCCAGCAGTGAATCGGGGGATAGCAGTCAGCCCCAGCATTTT. The rearrangement joins TRBV2 to TRBJ1-5; tentatively, D is TRBD1 (5 bases). In germline, CDR1 is SNHLY, CDR2 FYNNEI. This CDR3 has 15 amino acids.

As for this clonotype: A read error may explain this, as a much larger clone is one base away. In DNA, the CDR3 is TGTGCCAGCAGTTACCGGACATCTGGAAACGCCATATATTTT. Translation gives CASSYRTSGNAIYF. The rearrangement joins TRBV6-2 or TRBV6-3 to TRBJ1-3; possible D gene TRBD1, 5 bases. The V gene's germline CDR1 is MNHEY and CDR2 SVGEGT. The CDR3 consists of 14 residues.

This clonotype was recorded at least ten times. The chain joins TRBV28 to TRBJ1-2; D unclear. V was cut by 4 bases and J by 6 bases, with 15 bases left in between. Looked up from germline, CDR1 is MDHEN and CDR2 is SYDVKM. The CDR3 spans 14 residues. The CDR3 DNA follows: TGTGCCAGCAGTTCCTACCCCAGGCGGAATGGCTACACCTTC. Amino acids: CASSSYPRRNGYTF.

Turning to this clonotype: One base away lies a much larger clone, so this may be a sequencing read error. The V gene is TRBV24-1, the J gene TRBJ2-5; D assignment may be TRBD1 or TRBD2 (5 bases each). The CDR3 spans 15 residues. From germline, CDR1 is KGHDR and CDR2 SFDVKD. The CDR3: CATSDLGDAGETQDF. The DNA of the CDR3 is TGTGCCACCAGTGATTTGGGGGACGCCGGAGAGACCCAGGACTTC.

This clonotype was counted many times. V usage is TRBV20-1 and J usage is TRBJ2-3, with a possible D match to TRBD1 (6 bases). V lost 0 bases and J lost 2, with 18 bases in between. Germline values: CDR1 DFQATT, CDR2 SNEGSKA (reference sequence). The CDR3 loop spans 17 amino acids. The CDR3, as DNA: TGCAGTGCTAGAGACTCCAGACAGGAGAGCATCACAGATACGCAGTATTTT. Protein: CSARDSRQESITDTQYF.

There are a few counts of this clonotype. V usage is TRBV19 and J usage is TRBJ2-3; 16 nucleotides agree with TRBD2. The CDR3 covers 22 residues. Trimming at V came to 1 base and at J to 3 bases, leaving 16 bases not matched to a gene. CDR1 and CDR2 (germline): LNHDA, SQIVND (reference sequence). The chain's CDR3 is CASSIVLGGGTSGGVRTDTQYF. The CDR3 bases are TGTGCCAGTAGTATAGTACTTGGCGGAGGGACTAGCGGGGGGGTGAGGACAGATACGCAGTATTTT.

This clonotype occurred a few times. Relative to the germline gene, one junction end is altered; a read error may explain this. The J gene is TRBJ2-1, the V gene TRBV19; TRBD2 is a possible D gene (6 bases). This CDR3 has 13 amino acids. CDR1 is LNHDA, CDR2 SQIVND, per germline (reference sequence). CDR3 residues: CASSSRGMDEQLF. In DNA form, the CDR3 reads TGTGCCAGTAGTAGTCGGGGGATGGATGAGCAGCTCTTC.

In its sample, this clonotype was seen many times. The gene calls are TRBV28 and TRBJ1-5; 7 bases agree with TRBD1. The V and J ends lost 5 bases and 5 bases, in that order; junction bases with no gene match: 9. Germline CDR1 reads MDHEN; CDR2 reads SYDVKM. This CDR3 is built from 15 residues. The CDR3 nucleotides read TGTGCCAGCAGTCCCTCCACAGGGGCCGATCAGCCCCAGCATTTT. Its protein product is CASSPSTGADQPQHF.

This clonotype was recorded at least ten times. CDR3 sequence (DNA): TGCAGTGCTATGGGGGCCGGGGCCAACGTCCTGACTTTC. This codes for CSAMGAGANVLTF. The chain joins TRBV20-1 to TRBJ2-6, with a tentative D call TRBD1 (6 bases). The CDR3 runs 13 residues. Germline V gene sequence: CDR1 DFQATT, CDR2 SNEGSKA (reference sequence). Between the trimmed V and J ends, which lost 4 bases and 4 bases, there was a span of 8 bases.

The chain employs TRBV29-1 and TRBJ1-2; D is ambiguous. The CDR3 runs 10 residues. Germline CDR1 SQVTM, CDR2 ANQGSEA. V lost 8 bases and J lost 9, with 13 bases in between. The DNA for the CDR3 is TGCAGCTATGAAAGGGCGCGCTACACCTTC. Translating gives CSYERARYTF.